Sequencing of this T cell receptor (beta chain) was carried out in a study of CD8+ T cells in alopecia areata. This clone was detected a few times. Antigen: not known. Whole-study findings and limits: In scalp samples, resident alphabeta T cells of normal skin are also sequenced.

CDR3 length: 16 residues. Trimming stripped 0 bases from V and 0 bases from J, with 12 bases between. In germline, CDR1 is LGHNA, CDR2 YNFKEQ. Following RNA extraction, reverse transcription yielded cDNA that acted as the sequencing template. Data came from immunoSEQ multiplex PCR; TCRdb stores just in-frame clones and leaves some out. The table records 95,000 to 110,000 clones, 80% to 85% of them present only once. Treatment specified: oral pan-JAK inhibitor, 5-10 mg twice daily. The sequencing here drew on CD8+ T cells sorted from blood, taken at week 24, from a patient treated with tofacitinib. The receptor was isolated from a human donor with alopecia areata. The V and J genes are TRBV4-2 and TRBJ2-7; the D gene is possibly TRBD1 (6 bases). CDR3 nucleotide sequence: TGTGCCAGCAGCCAAGAAGCGCAGGGGAGCTCCTACGAGCAGTACTTC. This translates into CASSQEAQGSSYEQYF.